This T cell receptor beta chain was captured in a study of CD8 T cells in ankylosing spondylitis. Preparation of TCR beta libraries was done by quantitative 5'-RACE with molecular barcodes. TCRdb reprocessed the 5' RACE reads with MiXCR, giving one entry per CDR3 protein. The sample carries approximately 550,000 distinct CDR3 sequences, about 13% recorded once. This clonotype was counted between two and nine times. Its antigen is as yet unknown. Study-wide results and limits: Those disease-linked clones were CD8+; they were also relatively rare in peripheral blood. Both synovial fluid and blood in reactive arthritis had previously been reported to carry some motif variants. Ankylosing spondylitis blood appeared to be characterized by a TCR beta motif of several highly homologous variants. Matched synovial fluid from ankylosing spondylitis patients was reported to be enriched for disease-linked clones.

The CDR3 totals 16 residues. Germline CDR1 is SGHAT and CDR2 is FQNNGV. With 6 bases clipped from V and 7 bases from J, the junction kept 11 bases outside the gene matches. The specimen sequenced was blood, either unsorted or a sorted T cell fraction (not recorded which). V gene TRBV11-2 combines with J gene TRBJ2-1; 11 bases match TRBD2. This clonotype was sampled from a male donor with ankylosing spondylitis. The CDR3 sequence: CASRRVLAGGRNEQFF. CDR3 DNA sequence: TGTGCCAGCAGACGCGTCCTAGCGGGAGGTAGGAATGAGCAGTTCTTC.